This T cell receptor (beta chain) originates from a study of OX40 agonist ivuxolimab in advanced cancers. Measured with immunoSEQ multiplex PCR; TCRdb has only the in-frame clones, and not every one. Altogether about 66,000 clones are present, around 93% being singletons, with the ten largest covering around 0.28%. Germline CDR1 reads SGHTA; CDR2 reads FQGNSA. V lost 6 bases and J lost 7, with 10 bases in between. This CDR3 region has 12 residues. This sequence was found in an adult with an advanced solid tumor such as melanoma, head and neck, liver or kidney cancer. Source: CD4+ or CD8+ T cells sorted from blood, taken in a trial of the OX40 agonist ivuxolimab. The rearrangement links TRBV7-2 to TRBJ1-5; D perhaps matches TRBD1 (6 bases). In nucleotides, the CDR3 is TGTGCCAGCAGTCCAGGGGTCCAGCCCCAGCATTTT. This codes for CASSPGVQPQHF.